Below, 27 T cell receptor beta chains from the same sample are listed, as sequenced in a study of CD8+ T cells in alopecia areata. Treatment given: oral pan-JAK inhibitor, 5-10 mg twice daily. Extraction of RNA preceded its reverse transcription into cDNA, which served as the sequencing template. TCRdb keeps only in-frame clones here, not all; method: immunoSEQ multiplex PCR. The table records around 270,000 clones, roughly 60% of them present only once. The material sequenced was CD4+ T cells sorted from blood, taken at week 24, from a patient treated with tofacitinib. These receptor sequences come from a human donor with alopecia areata.

V usage is TRBV6-5 and J usage is TRBJ1-1; the match to TRBD1 covers 8 bases. Germline V CDR1 and CDR2: MNHEY, SVGAGI. CDR3 length: 13 amino acids. J gave up 3 bases and V 6 bases, and 3 bases lay outside the gene matches. In DNA, the CDR3 is TGTGCCAGCAGCCTGACAGGGGACACTGAAGCTTTCTTT. Encoded protein: CASSLTGDTEAFF.

J is TRBJ1-2 and V is TRBV28; no clear D gene. Germline CDR1 reads MDHEN; CDR2 reads SYDVKM. V lost 6 bases and J 7 bases, leaving 15 bases between the germline ends. This CDR3 contains 13 residues. The CDR3 loop is CASSTYSGIGYTF. CDR3 coding DNA: TGTGCCAGCAGCACTTACAGTGGTATTGGCTACACCTTC.

The chain carries TRBV7-9 and TRBJ1-6; no clear D gene. The V end was cut by 1 base, the J end by 15 bases, with 19 bases between. The germline CDR1 and CDR2 sequences are SEHNR and FQNEAQ (reference sequence). The CDR3 runs to 15 residues. The CDR3: CASSLDSALGSILHF. The CDR3 nucleotides are TGTGCCAGCAGCTTAGATTCGGCCTTGGGGAGTATCCTCCACTTT.

The chain has TRBV14 and TRBJ1-5; D gene uncertain. This CDR3 contains 13 residues. With 0 bases removed from V and 5 bases from J, the gap between germline ends came to 5 bases. Germline values: CDR1 SGHDN, CDR2 FVKESK. The CDR3: CASSQETHQPQHF. CDR3 nucleotide sequence: TGTGCCAGCAGCCAAGAGACCCATCAGCCCCAGCATTTT.

Only a few counts were recorded for this clone. The J gene is TRBJ2-7, the V gene TRBV10-3; maybe TRBD1 (6 bases). The CDR3 loop spans 13 amino acids. Trimming left V 4 bases short and J 4 bases short, with 11 bases between. Germline V lookup: CDR1 ENHRY, CDR2 SYGVKD. The CDR3 bases are TGTGCCATCAGTGGAGGGCAGGGGTACGAGCAGTACTTC. Translated, it gives CAISGGQGYEQYF.

The chain has TRBV4-1 and TRBJ2-7, with TRBD1 identical over 9 bases. The germline CDR1 and CDR2 sequences are MGHRA and YSYEKL. The CDR3 has 15 residues. V lost 2 bases, J lost 3 bases, and 5 bases stayed unmatched. This CDR3 reads CASSQPGQGNYEQYF. The CDR3 DNA sequence: TGCGCCAGCAGCCAACCGGGACAGGGCAACTACGAGCAGTACTTC.

In DNA form, the CDR3 reads TGTGCCAGCTCACCAAAGGGAGATGGAGGGAGGGAAGCTTTCTTT. Amino acid sequence: CASSPKGDGGREAFF. V is TRBV18 and J is TRBJ1-1; D remains ambiguous. The CDR3 spans 15 residues. Trimming took off 2 bases at V and 8 bases at J, with 18 bases between the two ends. CDR1 and CDR2 from the germline V gene are KGHSH and LQKENI.

The rearrangement joins TRBV29-1 to TRBJ2-2; D uncertain. The V and J ends lost 7 bases and 4 bases respectively, with 13 bases between them. CDR1 is SQVTM and CDR2 is ANQGSEA in the germline V gene. CDR3 length: 13 residues. CDR3 loop: CSASRSGTGELFF. In DNA, the CDR3 is TGCAGCGCAAGCAGGTCGGGCACCGGGGAGCTGTTTTTT.

In this sample, this clone turned up a few times. The chain uses TRBV7-3 and TRBJ2-1; weak D call: TRBD1 (6 bases). CDR1 SGHTA and CDR2 FQGTGA come from the germline V gene. CDR3 length: 15 residues. V was cut by 0 bases and J by 2 bases, with 8 bases left in between. Written as DNA, the CDR3 is TGTGCCAGCAGCTTAACGGACAGCCCCTACAATGAGCAGTTCTTC. Residues: CASSLTDSPYNEQFF.

A note on this clone: At one of its ends the junction is not consistent with the germline gene, which may arise from a read error. V gene TRBV7-2 combines with J gene TRBJ2-5, with 8 bases that match TRBD2. Germline loops: CDR1 SGHTA, CDR2 FQGNSA. CDR3 size: 14 residues. The CDR3 nucleotides are TGTGCCGGCAGACCGGGGGGACTAGTAGAGACCCAGTACTTC. Translated, it gives CAGRPGGLVETQYF.

The V gene is TRBV7-9, the J gene TRBJ2-4; D perhaps matches TRBD2 (6 bases). The length of the CDR3 is 15 residues. The germline V and J ends were trimmed by 5 bases and 1 base, with 12 bases remaining between them. Per germline, CDR1 SEHNR and CDR2 FQNEAQ (reference sequence). CDR3 DNA: TGTGCCAGCAGCCACGGGACTCTGGCCAAAAACATTCAGTACTTC. Translation: CASSHGTLAKNIQYF.

The chain uses TRBV25-1 and TRBJ2-1; the match to TRBD2 covers 13 bases. V shed 6 bases, J shed 9 bases, and the junction held 8 bases outside the gene matches. The germline V gene has CDR1 MGHDK and CDR2 SYGVNS. The CDR3 is 15 residues long. CDR3 coding DNA: TGTGCCAGCAGCCAACTAGCGGGGGGGCCTGGTGAGCAGTTCTTC. This encodes CASSQLAGGPGEQFF. Full variable domain (missing parts from reference TRBV25-1 and TRBJ2-1): EADIYQTPRYLVIGTGKKITLECSQTMGHDKMYWYQQDPGMELHLIHYSYGVNSTEKGDLSSESTVSRIRTEHFPLTLESARPSHTSQYLCASSQLAGGPGEQFFGPGTRLTVL.

The gene calls are TRBV7-6 and TRBJ2-1; 7 bases match TRBD1. V lost 5 bases, J lost 12 bases, and 13 bases stayed unmatched. The CDR3 sequence is 14 residues long. Germline lookup yields CDR1 SGHVS and CDR2 FNYEAQ. The CDR3, as DNA: TGTGCCAGCAGCGGGGGACAGCATACAATGGGGCAGTTCTTC. This sequence encodes CASSGGQHTMGQFF.

The chain carries TRBV5-1 and TRBJ2-1; 8 positions agree with TRBD1. Germline CDR1 SGHRS, CDR2 YFSETQ. With 0 bases clipped from V and 1 base from J, the junction kept 3 bases outside the gene matches. The CDR3 runs 16 residues. DNA for the CDR3: TGCGCCAGCAGCTTGGTAGGGACAGGTTCCTACAATGAGCAGTTCTTC. Protein sequence: CASSLVGTGSYNEQFF.

The gene calls are TRBV29-1 and TRBJ1-2; D unclear. This CDR3 has 13 amino acids. V was shortened by 3 bases and J by 2 bases, with 10 bases between the two germline ends. Germline loops: CDR1 SQVTM, CDR2 ANQGSEA. The CDR3 reads CSVDRLGNYGYTF. Here the CDR3 DNA reads TGCAGCGTTGACAGGTTGGGAAACTATGGCTACACCTTC.

The genes are TRBV7-9 and TRBJ2-5, with D tentatively TRBD2 (5 bases). Trimming stripped 3 bases from V and 10 bases from J, with 12 bases between. The germline gives CDR1 SEHNR, CDR2 FQNEAQ (reference sequence). The CDR3 has 12 residues. CDR3 region: CASSFGSLGQYF. The CDR3 DNA reads as TGTGCCAGCAGCTTTGGGAGTTTAGGCCAGTACTTC.

The gene calls are TRBV29-1 and TRBJ2-3; 12 nucleotides agree with TRBD2. This CDR3 has 19 amino acids. Germline-derived CDR1 and CDR2 are SQVTM and ANQGSEA. V dropped 4 bases and J dropped 2; count of bases not matched to a gene: 16. For the CDR3, the DNA is TGCAGCGTTGGCCGAATAGGAGGGCCTAGCGGGGGGGACACAGATACGCAGTATTTT. Encoded protein: CSVGRIGGPSGGDTDTQYF.

CDR3 coding DNA: TGTGCCAGCAGTGACAGGGACCAAGAGACCCAGTACTTC. This codes for CASSDRDQETQYF. This chain joins TRBV2 and TRBJ2-5; weak D call: TRBD1 (5 bases). This CDR3 has 13 residues. V dropped 3 bases and J dropped 0 bases, with 5 bases sitting between them. CDR1 is SNHLY and CDR2 is FYNNEI in the germline V gene.

This clone came up a few times. The V gene is TRBV6-6, the J gene TRBJ2-7, with D possibly TRBD2 on 5 matching bases. V shed 2 bases and J shed 7 bases, with 9 bases lying between them. Looked up from germline, CDR1 is MNHNY and CDR2 is SVGAGI (reference sequence). The CDR3 length is 12 residues. The DNA for the CDR3 is TGTGCCAGCAGTTACCTCCCGGGAGAGCAGTACTTC. This sequence encodes CASSYLPGEQYF.

This chain joins TRBV30 and TRBJ1-2, with D tentatively TRBD1 (5 bases). In germline, CDR1 is GTSNPN, CDR2 SVGIG (reference sequence). Between the trimmed V and J ends, which lost 4 bases and 2 bases, there was a span of 14 bases. The CDR3 extends over 14 amino acids. This CDR3 is CAWTLRGTNYGYTF. CDR3 bases: TGTGCCTGGACCCTCCGGGGCACAAACTATGGCTACACCTTC.

The chain recombines TRBV5-1 with TRBJ2-4; 8 positions match TRBD2. Trimming at V came to 0 bases and at J to 7 bases, leaving 6 bases not matched to a gene. Germline-derived CDR1 and CDR2 are SGHRS and YFSETQ. This CDR3 spans 15 amino acids. The CDR3 DNA sequence: TGCGCCAGCAGCTTGGACGGGACTAGTGGGAACATTCAGTACTTC. It is translated as CASSLDGTSGNIQYF.

This chain links TRBV11-3 with TRBJ2-3; no definite D call. Germline V CDR1 and CDR2: SGHNT, YENEEA. This CDR3 is 13 amino acids long. V dropped 1 base and J dropped 11 bases, with 13 bases sitting between them. CDR3 DNA: TGTGCCAGCAGCTTAGTCGTGGCAGGCCGGCAGTATTTT. Translation gives CASSLVVAGRQYF. Together with reference TRBV11-3 and TRBJ2-3, the CDR3 gives the full variable domain: EAGVVQSPRYKIIEKKQPVAFWCNPISGHNTLYWYLQNLGQGPELLIRYENEEAVDDSQLPKDRFSAERLKGVDSTLKIQPAELGDSAVYLCASSLVVAGRQYFGPGTRLTVL.

The chain uses TRBV6-1 and TRBJ1-6; 8 bases line up with TRBD1. Germline assignment: CDR1 MNHNS and CDR2 SASEGT. V was clipped by 5 bases and J by 8 bases; unmatched bases: 5. This CDR3 region has 14 residues. CDR3 nucleotides: TGTGCCAGCAGTTTCGACAGGGGTGATTCACCCCTCCACTTT. Protein product: CASSFDRGDSPLHF.

V gene TRBV4-2 combines with J gene TRBJ2-5; TRBD2 matches 8 bases. The CDR3 sequence is 16 residues long. Germline CDR1 and CDR2: LGHNA and YNFKEQ. Trimming at V came to 2 bases and at J to 5 bases, leaving 10 bases not matched to a gene. CDR3 loop: CASSQHSGDRGETQYF. The CDR3 DNA sequence: TGTGCCAGCAGCCAACATAGCGGGGACCGGGGGGAGACCCAGTACTTC.

The chain has TRBV27 and TRBJ1-2, with D tentatively TRBD1 (5 bases). CDR3 length equals 14 residues. Trimming left V 1 base short and J 7 bases short, with 13 bases between. The germline gives CDR1 MNHEY, CDR2 SMNVEV (reference sequence). CDR3 amino acids: CASSLWDPRGGYTF. For the CDR3, the DNA is TGTGCCAGCAGTTTATGGGACCCACGAGGTGGCTACACCTTC.

This chain connects TRBV5-1 to TRBJ2-7, with D possibly TRBD2 on 5 matching bases. V lost 0 bases to trimming and J lost 2 bases, with 12 bases between them. Per germline, CDR1 SGHRS and CDR2 YFSETQ. CDR3 size: 15 residues. CDR3 in amino acids: CASSLVRAGPYEQYF. CDR3 bases: TGCGCCAGCAGCTTGGTGCGGGCGGGCCCCTACGAGCAGTACTTC. Variable domain in full (rest from reference TRBV5-1 and TRBJ2-7): KAGVTQTPRYLIKTRGQQVTLSCSPISGHRSVSWYQQTPGQGLQFLFEYFSETQRNKGNFPGRFSGRQFSNSRSEMNVSTLELGDSALYLCASSLVRAGPYEQYFGPGTRLTVT.

The rearrangement uses TRBV9 and TRBJ2-5; D is uncertain. Trimming took 0 bases from V and 6 from J, leaving 9 bases between them. CDR1 is SGDLS and CDR2 is YYNGEE in the germline V gene. The CDR3 has 13 amino acids. The CDR3 bases are TGTGCCAGCAGCGTAGAACAGAGGCAGACCCAGTACTTC. Protein: CASSVEQRQTQYF.